This T cell receptor (beta chain) was obtained from a study of blood T cells in healthy people across ages. As for this clonotype: Its antigen is unidentified.

This CDR3 comprises 16 residues. V gave up 4 bases and J gave up 7 bases; unmatched junction bases: 15. Germline V gene lookup returns CDR1 PRHDT and CDR2 FYEKMQ (reference sequence). The use of a sample-barcoded 5' primer and a J-beta primer mix characterized a second PCR of roughly 7 to 11 cycles. From the 5' RACE reads, TCRdb called clonotypes with MiXCR, one entry per CDR3 protein. Of some 1,500,000 distinct CDR3 sequences detected, 35% to 45% appear once; the ten largest clones hold about 4%. Overall study findings and caveats: TCR beta diversity, measured per million T cells, fell in a roughly linear way with age.

This TCR was recovered from a woman under 30 in good health. The specimen was blood. The J gene is TRBJ2-7, the V gene TRBV13; 8 bases agree with TRBD2. CDR3 region: CASSWTGTSYSNEQYF. CDR3 nucleotide sequence: TGTGCCAGCAGCTGGACCGGGACTAGTTATTCCAATGAGCAGTACTTC.